A single sample gave rise to the 18 T cell receptor beta chains below, sequenced in a study of CD8+ T cells in alopecia areata. Treatment of the sample: oral pan-JAK inhibitor, 5-10 mg twice daily. It was cDNA, reverse transcribed from extracted RNA, that served as the sequencing template. Repertoires were generated with immunoSEQ multiplex PCR, while TCRdb's copy carries only in-frame clones and drops some. The repertoire holds hundreds of thousands of clones, with 58% as singletons. This sample comprised CD4+ T cells sorted from blood, obtained at week 24, from a patient treated with tofacitinib. The origin of the receptors is a human donor with alopecia areata.

This clone was found a few times. The V call is TRBV25-1, the J call TRBJ2-3; possible D gene TRBD1, 5 bases. From germline, CDR1 is MGHDK and CDR2 SYGVNS. The CDR3 covers 13 residues. Trimming left V 5 bases short and J 4 bases short, with 10 bases between. The CDR3 region has the DNA TGTGCCAGCAGTTTCACCAGGGCAGATACGCAGTATTTT. This codes for CASSFTRADTQYF.

This clone has more than one count but fewer than ten. As DNA, the CDR3 is TGTGCCAGCAGTGAATTTCAGATGTATAATTCACCCCTCCACTTT. This encodes CASSEFQMYNSPLHF. The chain is built from TRBV6-1 and TRBJ1-6; no clear D gene. The V and J ends lost 2 bases and 4 bases respectively, with 9 bases between them. In germline, CDR1 is MNHNS, CDR2 SASEGT. The CDR3 runs 15 residues.

CDR3 in DNA: TGTGCCAGCTCACCCAGAGACACTCAAGAGACCCAGTACTTC. It codes for CASSPRDTQETQYF. The rearrangement joins TRBV18 to TRBJ2-5; D not resolved. The CDR3 is 14 amino acids. Per germline, CDR1 KGHSH and CDR2 LQKENI. Trimming removed 3 bases at V and 2 bases at J, with 10 bases between.

V gene TRBV29-1 combines with J gene TRBJ2-5, with 9 bases identical to TRBD2. The CDR3 sequence is 14 residues long. CDR1 is SQVTM, CDR2 ANQGSEA, per germline. With 6 bases clipped from V and 1 base from J, the junction kept 6 bases outside the gene matches. The CDR3 sequence: CSVRRLAVQETQYF. CDR3 DNA sequence: TGCAGCGTCCGCAGACTAGCGGTCCAAGAGACCCAGTACTTC.

This chain connects TRBV2 to TRBJ1-5; 7 bases are shared with TRBD1. The CDR3 consists of 14 residues. Germline V gene lookup returns CDR1 SNHLY and CDR2 FYNNEI. Unmatched junction bases numbered 6, after V lost 5 bases and J lost 5 bases. CDR3 sequence reads: CASSPRGRDQPQHF. As DNA, the CDR3 is TGTGCCAGCAGTCCCAGGGGGAGGGATCAGCCCCAGCATTTT.

This clone was seen a handful of times. The junction does not match germline at one end; this may be a read error. The chain joins TRBV30 to TRBJ2-5, with D hard to call. The CDR3 extends over 11 amino acids. Germline V lookup: CDR1 GTSNPN, CDR2 SVGIG (reference sequence). The DNA for the CDR3 is TGTGCCTGGAGTGTACAAGTGACCCAGTACTTC. It yields the protein CAWSVQVTQYF. Supplemented by reference TRBV30 and TRBJ2-5, the full variable domain reads SQTIHQWPATLVQPVGSPLSLECTVEGTSNPNLYWYRQAAGRGLQLLFYSVGIGQISSEVPQNLSASRPQDRQFILSSKKLLLSDSGFYLCAWSVQVTQYFGPGTRLLVL.

J is TRBJ2-7 and V is TRBV15; a possible D gene is TRBD2 (5 bases). Looked up from germline, CDR1 is LNHNV and CDR2 is YYDKDF (reference sequence). The CDR3 sequence is 17 residues long. V lost 1 base and J 4 bases, leaving 20 bases between the germline ends. This CDR3 is CATSRGVDSRAPYEQYF. The CDR3 region has the DNA TGTGCCACCAGCAGAGGCGTGGACTCCCGAGCTCCTTACGAGCAGTACTTC.

The J gene is TRBJ1-5, the V gene TRBV2, with D tentatively TRBD1 (5 bases). Germline V gene sequence: CDR1 SNHLY, CDR2 FYNNEI. V was clipped by 7 bases and J by 2 bases, with 6 bases between them. The CDR3 runs 12 residues. CDR3 sequence (DNA): TGTGCCAGCACCAGGGGCAATCAGCCCCAGCATTTT. It is translated as CASTRGNQPQHF.

The chain recombines TRBV30 with TRBJ1-2; 8 bases are a match to TRBD1. CDR1 is GTSNPN, CDR2 SVGIG, per germline (reference sequence). The J segment lost 0 bases and the V segment lost 3 bases, leaving 6 bases of the junction unmatched. This CDR3 contains 15 residues. The CDR3 coding sequence is TGTGCCTGGAGAGGACAGGGAGGCACTAACTATGGCTACACCTTC. Its protein product is CAWRGQGGTNYGYTF.

The CDR3 sequence: CASSRTSYEQYF. CDR3 DNA: TGTGCCAGCAGCCGAACATCCTACGAGCAGTACTTC. The chain links TRBV5-5 to TRBJ2-7; no clear D. CDR1 is SGHKS, CDR2 YYEKEE, per germline (reference sequence). The CDR3 loop spans 12 amino acids. V was clipped by 4 bases and J by 1 base, with 6 bases between them.

The genes are TRBV19 and TRBJ1-6, with TRBD1 identical over 8 bases. Trimming removed 6 bases from V and 12 bases from J; junction bases left unmatched: 13. Germline lookup yields CDR1 LNHDA and CDR2 SQIVND (reference sequence). The CDR3 is made up of 15 amino acids. The CDR3 region is CASSRTGTDPQPLHF. The CDR3 nucleotides are TGTGCCAGTAGCAGGACAGGGACGGATCCCCAACCCCTCCACTTT.

The chain employs TRBV7-6 and TRBJ2-2; D gene uncertain. V gave up 5 bases and J gave up 8 bases, with 6 bases separating them. The CDR3 loop spans 11 amino acids. From germline, CDR1 is SGHVS and CDR2 FNYEAQ. The CDR3: CASSPPGELFF. Here the CDR3 DNA reads TGTGCCAGCAGCCCACCAGGGGAGCTGTTTTTT.

The gene calls are TRBV15 and TRBJ1-4, with 7 bases fitting TRBD1. CDR3 length: 13 amino acids. V trimming: 1 base; J trimming: 11 bases; junction bases outside the gene matches: 4. The V gene's germline CDR1 is LNHNV and CDR2 YYDKDF (reference sequence). The CDR3 nucleotides are TGTGCCACCAGCAGAGGACAGGGAGGGAAACTGTTTTTT. Translated: CATSRGQGGKLFF.

This chain uses TRBV6-5 with TRBJ1-2; unclear D gene. The CDR3 sequence is 12 residues long. V lost 7 bases and J lost 9, with 15 bases in between. Germline V CDR1 and CDR2: MNHEY, SVGAGI. CDR3 region: CASTTDRTSYTF. In DNA, the CDR3 is TGTGCCAGCACGACGGACCGCACTAGCTACACCTTC.

This clone was seen more than once but under ten times. The CDR3 here is CASSPRTGFEQYF. Written as DNA, the CDR3 is TGTGCCAGCAGCCCACGGACAGGGTTTGAGCAGTACTTC. V gene TRBV7-2 combines with J gene TRBJ2-7; TRBD1 agrees at 8 bases. CDR3 length: 13 amino acids. V shed 5 bases and J 7 bases; nucleotides not matched to a gene: 7. The germline gives CDR1 SGHTA, CDR2 FQGNSA.

The CDR3 spells CAWAHTEAFF. The CDR3 DNA reads as TGTGCCTGGGCCCACACTGAAGCTTTCTTT. The gene calls are TRBV30 and TRBJ1-1; D remains unclear. This CDR3 contains 10 residues. Deletions cut 5 bases from V and 3 bases from J, with 4 bases between. Germline V gives CDR1 GTSNPN, CDR2 SVGIG (reference sequence).

This chain joins TRBV7-2 and TRBJ1-6; no definite D call. V was trimmed by 3 bases and J by 4 bases, leaving 13 bases between them. Per germline, CDR1 SGHTA and CDR2 FQGNSA. The CDR3 runs to 16 residues. The CDR3 DNA sequence: TGTGCCAGCAGCTTTACGGGGAATGGTTATAATTCACCCCTCCACTTT. This encodes CASSFTGNGYNSPLHF.

In the case of this clone: Other DNA sequences from this sample encode an identical CDR3 as well. The genes are TRBV28 and TRBJ2-7; D unresolved. V was clipped by 2 bases and J by 3 bases, with 2 bases between them. CDR1 is MDHEN and CDR2 is SYDVKM in the germline V gene. The CDR3 runs 11 residues. This chain's CDR3 is CASSLGYEQYF. The CDR3, as DNA: TGTGCCAGCAGTTTAGGCTACGAGCAGTACTTC. Complete variable domain (other parts from reference TRBV28 and TRBJ2-7): DVKVTQSSRYLVKRTGEKVFLECVQDMDHENMFWYRQDPGLGLRLIYFSYDVKMKEKGDIPEGYSVSREKKERFSLILESASTNQTSMYLCASSLGYEQYFGPGTRLTVT.